This is a list of T cell receptor beta chains from one sample in a study of blood T cell repertoires in COVID-19. The method was immunoSEQ multiplex PCR; TCRdb's version includes in-frame clones alone and lacks a portion of them. The data hold around 290,000 clones, with 88% observed a single time. The sample was PBMCs or T cells enriched from blood (not recorded which). All receptors derive from a woman in her 30s who had recovered from COVID-19. The CDR3 runs from the conserved cysteine through the conserved F or W. A D gene is named only where the DNA matches it firmly. Clone size, where shown, is once, few, many, or a class for clones that have expanded.

CDR3aa: CASSFFSGNQPQHF
CDR3nt: TGTGCCAGCAGCTTTTTCTCAGGCAATCAGCCCCAGCATTTT
j_gene: TRBJ1-5
v_gene: TRBV5-8
d_gene: -
abundance: many

CDR3aa: CASSYQNNQPQHF
CDR3nt: TGTGCCAGCAGTTACCAGAACAATCAGCCCCAGCATTTT
j_gene: TRBJ1-5
v_gene: TRBV7-8
d_gene: -
abundance: -

CDR3aa: CSSGQKSTEAFF
CDR3nt: TGCAGCTCAGGACAGAAGTCGACTGAAGCTTTCTTT
j_gene: TRBJ1-1
v_gene: TRBV29-1
d_gene: -
abundance: -

CDR3aa: CASSPSGQGRGQPQHF
CDR3nt: TGCGCCAGCAGTCCGTCCGGACAGGGGCGAGGTCAGCCCCAGCATTTT
j_gene: TRBJ1-5
v_gene: TRBV4-3
d_gene: TRBD1
abundance: -

CDR3aa: CASRYFQGADTQYF
CDR3nt: TGTGCCAGCAGATATTTTCAGGGGGCAGATACGCAGTATTTT
j_gene: TRBJ2-3
v_gene: TRBV28
d_gene: TRBD1
abundance: -

CDR3aa: CASRRTPNTGELFF
CDR3nt: TGTGCCAGCAGACGGACTCCGAACACCGGGGAGCTGTTTTTT
j_gene: TRBJ2-2
v_gene: TRBV27
d_gene: -
abundance: once

CDR3aa: CASSLAVGGMKNIQYF
CDR3nt: TGTGCCAGCAGCTTGGCCGTCGGGGGAATGAAGAACATTCAGTACTTC
j_gene: TRBJ2-4
v_gene: TRBV5-4
d_gene: -
abundance: few

CDR3aa: CASSFGGHEQFF
CDR3nt: TGTGCCAGCAGCTTTGGAGGCCATGAGCAGTTCTTC
j_gene: TRBJ2-1
v_gene: TRBV5-6
d_gene: -
abundance: -

CDR3aa: CASSTRSQGNEKLFF
CDR3nt: TGTGCCAGCAGCACCAGGTCTCAGGGTAATGAAAAACTGTTTTTT
j_gene: TRBJ1-4
v_gene: TRBV5-4
d_gene: -
abundance: -

CDR3aa: CASSYSGTGVYGYTF
CDR3nt: TGTGCCAGCAGCTACTCCGGGACAGGGGTCTATGGCTACACCTTC
j_gene: TRBJ1-2
v_gene: TRBV7-3
d_gene: TRBD1
abundance: -

CDR3aa: CASSWDRGWQPQHF
CDR3nt: TGTGCCAGCAGTTGGGACAGGGGCTGGCAGCCCCAGCATTTT
j_gene: TRBJ1-5
v_gene: TRBV6-5
d_gene: TRBD1
abundance: -

CDR3aa: CASSQGAGTMNTEAFF
CDR3nt: TGCGCCAGCAGCCAAGGGGCCGGGACTATGAACACTGAAGCTTTCTTT
j_gene: TRBJ1-1
v_gene: TRBV4-1
d_gene: -
abundance: -

CDR3aa: CASSSVGQGARGELFF
CDR3nt: TGTGCCAGCAGTTCCGTGGGACAGGGGGCGCGGGGGGAGCTGTTTTTT
j_gene: TRBJ2-2
v_gene: TRBV28
d_gene: TRBD1
abundance: -

CDR3aa: CASSLRGQGSDLEAFF
CDR3nt: TGTGCCAGCAGTTTAAGGGGGCAGGGGAGTGATCTCGAAGCTTTCTTT
j_gene: TRBJ1-1
v_gene: TRBV27
d_gene: TRBD1
abundance: -

CDR3aa: CASSLSGTGALSTTEAFF
CDR3nt: TGTGCCAGCAGCTTATCCGGGACAGGGGCTCTTTCGACCACTGAAGCTTTCTTT
j_gene: TRBJ1-1
v_gene: TRBV7-3
d_gene: TRBD1
abundance: few

CDR3aa: CASSSSGTSGAIQFF
CDR3nt: TGTGCCAGCAGCTCCTCCGGGACTAGCGGGGCGATTCAGTTCTTC
j_gene: TRBJ2-1
v_gene: TRBV11-2
d_gene: TRBD2
abundance: -

CDR3aa: CASSTRLHRGAHGYTF
CDR3nt: TGTGCCAGCAGCACTCGTTTACACAGGGGAGCGCATGGCTACACCTTC
j_gene: TRBJ1-2
v_gene: TRBV7-8
d_gene: TRBD1
abundance: -

CDR3aa: CASSLTGQGFSYSGNTIYF
CDR3nt: TGTGCCAGCAGCTTAACGGGACAGGGCTTTTCGTACTCTGGAAACACCATATATTTT
j_gene: TRBJ1-3
v_gene: TRBV7-2
d_gene: TRBD1
abundance: -

CDR3aa: CASSRGQGPTGELFF
CDR3nt: TGTGCCAGCAGCCGAGGACAGGGACCCACCGGGGAGCTGTTTTTT
j_gene: TRBJ2-2
v_gene: TRBV11-1
d_gene: TRBD1
abundance: -

CDR3aa: CASSPSGLKETQYF
CDR3nt: TGTGCCAGCAGCCCGAGCGGCCTAAAAGAGACCCAGTACTTC
j_gene: TRBJ2-5
v_gene: TRBV7-3
d_gene: -
abundance: -

CDR3aa: CASSDNGNTEAFF
CDR3nt: TGTGCCAGCAGTGACAACGGGAACACTGAAGCTTTCTTT
j_gene: TRBJ1-1
v_gene: TRBV6-4
d_gene: -
abundance: -

CDR3aa: CASSLALGTGGTGYTF
CDR3nt: TGCGCCAGCAGCTTGGCCCTGGGGACAGGGGGTACCGGCTACACCTTC
j_gene: TRBJ1-2
v_gene: TRBV5-1
d_gene: TRBD1
abundance: -

CDR3aa: CASSSGTVSNQPQHF
CDR3nt: TGTGCCAGCAGCTCCGGGACAGTTAGCAATCAGCCCCAGCATTTT
j_gene: TRBJ1-5
v_gene: TRBV7-2
d_gene: TRBD1
abundance: -

CDR3aa: CASLPGPGGTTEYNEQFF
CDR3nt: TGTGCCAGCCTCCCCGGTCCCGGGGGGACGACCGAATACAATGAGCAGTTCTTC
j_gene: TRBJ2-1
v_gene: TRBV11-3
d_gene: TRBD2
abundance: -

CDR3aa: CASSIEGRGIWTGELFF
CDR3nt: TGTGCCAGTAGTATAGAAGGCAGGGGGATTTGGACCGGGGAGCTGTTTTTT
j_gene: TRBJ2-2
v_gene: TRBV19
d_gene: TRBD1
abundance: -

CDR3aa: CASSLAEGAGLAFF
CDR3nt: TGTGCCAGCAGCCTAGCTGAGGGCGCAGGTTTGGCTTTCTTT
j_gene: TRBJ1-1
v_gene: TRBV11-3
d_gene: -
abundance: -

CDR3aa: CASSAARGVGTEAFF
CDR3nt: TGCGCCAGCAGTGCCGCCCGGGGAGTGGGGACTGAAGCTTTCTTT
j_gene: TRBJ1-1
v_gene: TRBV10-1
d_gene: -
abundance: -

CDR3aa: CASRLDRATEAFF
CDR3nt: TGTGCCAGCAGACTCGACAGGGCCACTGAAGCTTTCTTT
j_gene: TRBJ1-1
v_gene: TRBV7-3
d_gene: TRBD1
abundance: -

CDR3aa: CASSLTGGSNYGYTF
CDR3nt: TGTGCCAGCAGCTTAACAGGGGGATCAAACTATGGCTACACCTTC
j_gene: TRBJ1-2
v_gene: TRBV7-3
d_gene: -
abundance: -

CDR3aa: CASSQELARPSSNEKLFF
CDR3nt: TGCGCCAGCAGCCAAGAATTGGCCAGGCCGTCGTCTAATGAAAAACTGTTTTTT
j_gene: TRBJ1-4
v_gene: TRBV4-3
d_gene: -
abundance: -

CDR3aa: CASSLQGGNLGYTF
CDR3nt: TGTGCCAGCAGCTTACAAGGGGGCAATCTTGGCTACACCTTC
j_gene: TRBJ1-2
v_gene: TRBV5-4
d_gene: TRBD1
abundance: few

CDR3aa: CASSLDPPGGPSKTQYF
CDR3nt: TGTGCCAGCAGTTTAGACCCACCGGGGGGGCCCTCGAAGACCCAGTACTTC
j_gene: TRBJ2-5
v_gene: TRBV27
d_gene: TRBD2
abundance: -

CDR3aa: CASSPIGVENSPLHF
CDR3nt: TGTGCCAGCTCACCCATCGGGGTTGAGAATTCACCCCTCCACTTT
j_gene: TRBJ1-6
v_gene: TRBV18
d_gene: -
abundance: -

CDR3aa: CASSPAVPGNTIYF
CDR3nt: TGTGCCAGCTCACCAGCAGTGCCTGGAAACACCATATATTTT
j_gene: TRBJ1-3
v_gene: TRBV18
d_gene: -
abundance: -

CDR3aa: CSVTEGTGGYTGNTIYF
CDR3nt: TGCAGCGTCACCGAGGGGACAGGGGGCTATACTGGAAACACCATATATTTT
j_gene: TRBJ1-3
v_gene: TRBV29-1
d_gene: TRBD1
abundance: -

CDR3aa: CASSLRPGHLYGYTF
CDR3nt: TGTGCCAGCAGCTTAAGACCGGGACACCTCTATGGCTACACCTTC
j_gene: TRBJ1-2
v_gene: TRBV7-3
d_gene: -
abundance: -

CDR3aa: CATSDFEDSQGRTQYF
CDR3nt: TGTGCCACCAGTGATTTCGAGGACTCACAGGGTCGGACCCAGTACTTC
j_gene: TRBJ2-5
v_gene: TRBV24-1
d_gene: -
abundance: many

CDR3aa: CASSRALPEQFF
CDR3nt: TGTGCCAGCAGTCGCGCGCTCCCTGAGCAGTTCTTC
j_gene: TRBJ2-1
v_gene: TRBV3-1/TRBV3-2
d_gene: -
abundance: -

CDR3aa: CASSLIVTDTQYF
CDR3nt: TGTGCCAGCAGCTTAATCGTCACAGATACGCAGTATTTT
j_gene: TRBJ2-3
v_gene: TRBV7-3
d_gene: -
abundance: -

CDR3aa: CASSLDPGLAQDEQFF
CDR3nt: TGTGCCAGCAGCTTAGATCCCGGACTAGCTCAAGATGAGCAGTTCTTC
j_gene: TRBJ2-1
v_gene: TRBV7-7
d_gene: TRBD2
abundance: -

CDR3aa: CSVGQGGETQYF
CDR3nt: TGCAGCGTGGGACAGGGCGGGGAGACCCAGTACTTC
j_gene: TRBJ2-5
v_gene: TRBV29-1
d_gene: TRBD1
abundance: -

CDR3aa: CASSFSLSYEQYF
CDR3nt: TGTGCCAGCAGTTTCTCTCTCTCCTACGAGCAGTACTTC
j_gene: TRBJ2-7
v_gene: TRBV27
d_gene: -
abundance: -

CDR3aa: CASSATGQGRYGYTF
CDR3nt: TGTGCCAGCAGCGCAACAGGGCAGGGCAGGTATGGCTACACCTTC
j_gene: TRBJ1-2
v_gene: TRBV28
d_gene: -
abundance: -

CDR3aa: CASKTTGQVNYGYTF
CDR3nt: TGTGCCAGTAAAACCACAGGTCAAGTTAACTATGGCTACACCTTC
j_gene: TRBJ1-2
v_gene: TRBV19
d_gene: -
abundance: -